A single sample gave rise to the 5 T cell receptor beta chains below, sequenced in a study of CD8+ T cells in alopecia areata. Isolated RNA was reverse transcribed into cDNA used as the sequencing template. Generated by immunoSEQ multiplex PCR, the TCRdb table keeps only in-frame clones and is missing some. The sample lists some 100,000 clones; about 61% were seen once. Sequencing used CD4+ T cells sorted from blood. These TCRs come from a human donor in good health.

This clone was detected a few times. The chain couples TRBV11-2 to TRBJ2-3; D not certain. Germline CDR1 and CDR2: SGHAT and FQNNGV. This CDR3 spans 13 amino acids. The V end lost 0 bases, the J end lost 6 bases, and 7 bases lay between the germline ends. The CDR3 sequence is CASSLDPGDTQYF. CDR3 sequence (DNA): TGTGCCAGCAGCTTAGATCCTGGGGATACGCAGTATTTT.

This clone has only a few counts. The CDR3 DNA reads TGTGCCAGCAGTCCCCACAGGGGGACCTCCTACGAGCAGTACTTC. Its protein product is CASSPHRGTSYEQYF. This rearrangement joins TRBV2 to TRBJ2-7; 8 nucleotides line up with TRBD1. Per the germline V gene, CDR1 is SNHLY and CDR2 is FYNNEI. The CDR3 is 15 amino acids. The V segment lost 5 bases and the J segment 0 bases; nucleotides outside the gene matches: 6.

The rearrangement uses TRBV29-1 and TRBJ2-4; 11 positions agree with TRBD1. Losses at the gene ends were 2 bases for V and 0 bases for J; bases not matched to a gene: 6. Germline V lookup: CDR1 SQVTM, CDR2 ANQGSEA. The CDR3 loop spans 17 amino acids. CDR3 region: CSVELRDRGIAKNIQYF. CDR3 nucleotide sequence: TGCAGCGTTGAACTCCGGGACAGGGGGATAGCCAAAAACATTCAGTACTTC. Filled out from reference TRBV29-1 and TRBJ2-4, the complete variable domain reads SAVISQKPSRDICQRGTSLTIQCQVDSQVTMMFWYRQQPGQSLTLIATANQGSEATYESGFVIDKFPISRPNLTFSTLTVSNMSPEDSSIYLCSVELRDRGIAKNIQYFGAGTRLSVL.

J is TRBJ1-2 and V is TRBV4-2; D gene ambiguous. CDR1 and CDR2 from the germline V gene are LGHNA and YNFKEQ. The CDR3 extends over 14 amino acids. The V and J ends lost 1 base and 6 bases respectively, with 12 bases between them. In DNA form, the CDR3 reads TGTGCCAGCAGCCAAGGTACCCTCCGGGATGGCTACACCTTC. This translates into CASSQGTLRDGYTF.

The J gene is TRBJ1-2, the V gene TRBV4-1; the match to TRBD1 covers 8 bases. V dropped 5 bases and J dropped 1; count of bases not matched to a gene: 12. The CDR3 totals 17 residues. Germline V gene sequence: CDR1 MGHRA, CDR2 YSYEKL. In DNA, the CDR3 is TGCGCCAGCAGCTGGAGAGAAGGCGACAGGGGTAACTATGGCTACACCTTC. Translating gives CASSWREGDRGNYGYTF.